Below are 21 T cell receptor beta chains sequenced from a single sample in a study of shared clonotypes between healthy human individuals. Sequencing used immunoSEQ multiplex PCR; TCRdb keeps in-frame clones, though not all of them. The table lists about 1.1 million clones, around 77% of them singletons, with about 0.94% in the top ten. The sequenced sample was memory CD4+ T cells from PBMCs. The subset was: CD45RA-negative fraction. The receptors derive from a man aged 18 to 29 in good health. Some clones in this sample may be carry-over from other donors' samples.

The rearrangement links TRBV5-4 to TRBJ2-2; D is undetermined. The CDR3 has 16 residues. Germline V gene sequence: CDR1 SGHNT, CDR2 YYREEE (reference sequence). The germline V and J ends were trimmed by 0 bases and 0 bases, with 9 bases remaining between them. CDR3 DNA: TGTGCCAGCAGCTTGGGACTTGGCGCGAACACCGGGGAGCTGTTTTTT. Protein: CASSLGLGANTGELFF.

This clone has only a few counts. V usage is TRBV11-2 and J usage is TRBJ2-1; 8 nucleotides line up with TRBD2. The ends lost 11 bases at V and 8 bases at J; junction bases unmatched: 8. From germline, CDR1 is SGHAT and CDR2 FQNNGV. The CDR3 loop spans 12 amino acids. CDR3 residues: CAGRGLGDEQFF. The DNA of the CDR3 is TGTGCCGGCCGGGGACTAGGGGATGAGCAGTTCTTC.

There are a few counts of this clone. In the same sample, other DNA sequences code for this CDR3. The rearrangement joins TRBV9 to TRBJ1-1; tentatively, D is TRBD1 (6 bases). The V gene lost 3 bases and the J gene lost 4 bases, with 10 bases spanning the gap. The CDR3 loop spans 13 amino acids. CDR1 SGDLS and CDR2 YYNGEE come from the germline V gene. This CDR3 reads CASSAGQLTEAFF. The CDR3 DNA is TGTGCCAGCAGCGCCGGACAGCTCACTGAAGCTTTCTTT.

The genes are TRBV30 and TRBJ2-4, with D tentatively TRBD1 (6 bases). Trimming took off 6 bases at V and 0 bases at J, with 12 bases between the two ends. Germline CDR1 reads GTSNPN; CDR2 reads SVGIG (reference sequence). The CDR3 consists of 14 residues. DNA of the CDR3: TGTGCCTGCCGGACAGTGGGAGCCAAAAACATTCAGTACTTC. Translated, it gives CACRTVGAKNIQYF. Using reference TRBV30 and TRBJ2-4 for the parts outside the CDR3, the full variable domain is SQTIHQWPATLVQPVGSPLSLECTVEGTSNPNLYWYRQAAGRGLQLLFYSVGIGQISSEVPQNLSASRPQDRQFILSSKKLLLSDSGFYLCACRTVGAKNIQYFGAGTRLSVL.

In its sample, this clone was seen a few times. The V call is TRBV2, the J call TRBJ2-1; 7 bases agree with TRBD2. Per the germline V gene, CDR1 is SNHLY and CDR2 is FYNNEI. V trimming: 1 base; J trimming: 10 bases; junction bases outside the gene matches: 4. This CDR3 is built from 13 residues. The CDR3 sequence: CASSEVGTTEQFF. The DNA for the CDR3 is TGTGCCAGCAGTGAAGTCGGGACTACAGAGCAGTTCTTC.

The rearrangement uses TRBV5-1 and TRBJ2-5; tentatively, D is TRBD2 (6 bases). The CDR3 has 14 amino acids. In germline, CDR1 is SGHRS, CDR2 YFSETQ. Trimming pared 3 bases from V and 1 base from J, leaving 10 bases between. The CDR3 region is CASSSGVLQETQYF. The CDR3 nucleotides read TGCGCCAGCAGCTCGGGGGTTCTCCAAGAGACCCAGTACTTC.

In this sample, this clone turned up once. The V call is TRBV10-3, the J call TRBJ2-1; the match to TRBD1 covers 11 bases. Germline lookup yields CDR1 ENHRY and CDR2 SYGVKD. The CDR3 is made up of 14 amino acids. Trimming cost V 6 bases and J 5 bases; bases outside gene matches: 3. CDR3: CAISGDRGDNEQFF. DNA of the CDR3: TGTGCCATCAGCGGGGACAGGGGGGACAATGAGCAGTTCTTC.

The chain couples TRBV6-5 to TRBJ2-7; TRBD1 aligns across 8 bases. CDR1 is MNHEY, CDR2 SVGAGI, per germline. The length of the CDR3 is 15 residues. With 2 bases clipped from V and 3 bases from J, the junction kept 6 bases outside the gene matches. CDR3 coding DNA: TGTGCCAGCAGTTACCGTCCGGGACAGGTCTACGAGCAGTACTTC. Its protein product is CASSYRPGQVYEQYF.

As concerns this clone: This clone may be a read error of a much larger clone one base away. Other nucleotide sequences in the sample specify the same CDR3. J is TRBJ1-2 and V is TRBV6-1, with no clear D. V was pared by 2 bases and J by 3 bases, with 1 base between. Per the germline V gene, CDR1 is MNHNS and CDR2 is SASEGT. The CDR3 loop spans 11 amino acids. CDR3 coding DNA: TGTGCCAGCAGTGAATACTATGGCTACACCTTC. It specifies CASSEYYGYTF.

This rearrangement joins TRBV10-3 to TRBJ2-5, with 8 nucleotides matching TRBD1. The CDR3 spans 13 residues. With V trimmed by 4 bases and J by 4 bases, 2 bases remained unmatched. Germline V lookup: CDR1 ENHRY, CDR2 SYGVKD. This CDR3 reads CAISVDRAETQYF. The CDR3 DNA reads TGTGCCATCAGTGTGGACAGGGCAGAGACCCAGTACTTC.

V and J are TRBV30 and TRBJ2-7; D ambiguous. Germline V gives CDR1 GTSNPN, CDR2 SVGIG (reference sequence). Deletions cut 2 bases from V and 4 bases from J, with 12 bases between. The CDR3 totals 13 residues. CDR3 nucleotide sequence: TGTGCCTGGAGTCGTGGGCCCCAATACGAGCAGTACTTC. Translating it yields CAWSRGPQYEQYF. The whole variable domain, filled in from reference TRBV30 and TRBJ2-7, reads SQTIHQWPATLVQPVGSPLSLECTVEGTSNPNLYWYRQAAGRGLQLLFYSVGIGQISSEVPQNLSASRPQDRQFILSSKKLLLSDSGFYLCAWSRGPQYEQYFGPGTRLTVT.

V gene TRBV18 combines with J gene TRBJ2-5; no clear D gene. Germline lookup yields CDR1 KGHSH and CDR2 LQKENI. Trimming stripped 4 bases from V and 3 bases from J, with 15 bases between. The CDR3 has 15 residues. The CDR3 DNA sequence: TGTGCCAGCTCACTGAGTCGGAGCGCAAAAGAGACCCAGTACTTC. This encodes CASSLSRSAKETQYF.

In nucleotides, the CDR3 is TGTGCCAGCAGCTTTGGTTTAGGAGGCACAGATACGCAGTATTTT. Amino acid sequence: CASSFGLGGTDTQYF. The chain carries TRBV7-9 and TRBJ2-3; D is ambiguous. V lost 3 bases and J 1 base, leaving 11 bases between the germline ends. Germline V gene lookup returns CDR1 SEHNR and CDR2 FQNEAQ (reference sequence). The CDR3 spans 15 residues.

This clone was counted at least ten times. The J gene is TRBJ2-6, the V gene TRBV29-1; D unclear. This CDR3 comprises 15 residues. Germline-derived CDR1 and CDR2 are SQVTM and ANQGSEA. Trimming shortened V by 6 bases and J by 0 bases, and 12 bases separated the two germline ends. The CDR3 here is CSVLKLGSGANVLTF. The CDR3 coding sequence is TGCAGCGTGCTTAAACTTGGCTCTGGGGCCAACGTCCTGACTTTC.

This chain uses TRBV28 with TRBJ2-7, with 7 bases identical to TRBD2. CDR1 and CDR2 (germline): MDHEN, SYDVKM. This CDR3 has 13 residues. Unmatched junction bases numbered 4, after V lost 6 bases and J lost 2 bases. CDR3 bases: TGTGCCAGCAGAAGAGCGGGGCCCTACGAGCAGTACTTC. Translated, it gives CASRRAGPYEQYF.

The chain combines TRBV5-5 with TRBJ2-7, with D uncertain. The CDR3 extends over 15 amino acids. The V end was cut by 1 base, the J end by 1 base, with 12 bases between. Germline V CDR1 and CDR2: SGHKS, YYEKEE (reference sequence). The CDR3 here is CASSLKHPPSYEQYF. The CDR3 DNA sequence: TGTGCCAGCAGCTTGAAGCACCCCCCATCCTACGAGCAGTACTTC.

The rearrangement uses TRBV9 and TRBJ2-4, with 8 bases lining up with TRBD2. After removal of 4 bases from V and 5 bases from J, the junction contained 14 bases not matched to a gene. Germline V gene lookup returns CDR1 SGDLS and CDR2 YYNGEE. The CDR3 is 17 amino acids. CDR3: CASSSWGTGGPENIQYF. The CDR3 nucleotides read TGTGCCAGCAGCTCCTGGGGCACGGGAGGGCCCGAAAACATTCAGTACTTC.

V usage is TRBV6-5 and J usage is TRBJ2-7, with D unclear. This CDR3 has 13 residues. The V gene's germline CDR1 is MNHEY and CDR2 SVGAGI. V gave up 2 bases and J gave up 3 bases, with 8 bases separating them. CDR3 sequence reads: CASSYGQNYEQYF. The DNA for the CDR3 is TGTGCCAGCAGTTACGGCCAGAACTACGAGCAGTACTTC.

The genes are TRBV5-5 and TRBJ2-7; D could derive from TRBD1 or TRBD2 (5 bases each). This CDR3 comprises 14 residues. CDR1 and CDR2 from the germline V gene are SGHKS and YYEKEE (reference sequence). Trimming removed 4 bases from V and 2 bases from J, with 13 bases in between. The CDR3 DNA is TGTGCCAGCAGCCGGGACCTCGCAGCCTACGAGCAGTACTTC. Translated, it gives CASSRDLAAYEQYF.

This chain uses TRBV5-4 with TRBJ2-2; TRBD2 matches at 11 bases. From germline, CDR1 is SGHNT and CDR2 YYREEE (reference sequence). The CDR3 contains 16 residues. With V trimmed by 2 bases and J by 5 bases, 5 bases remained unmatched. Written as DNA, the CDR3 is TGTGCCAGCAGCTTTAGCGGGAGGGCCGGGACCGGGGAGCTGTTTTTT. Translated, it gives CASSFSGRAGTGELFF.

The chain is built from TRBV7-7 and TRBJ1-1; no clear D. Germline-derived CDR1 and CDR2 are SSHAT and FNYEAQ (reference sequence). The CDR3 contains 15 residues. V was trimmed by 5 bases and J by 2 bases, leaving 15 bases between them. CDR3 amino acids: CASSRLSGSNTEAFF. In DNA form, the CDR3 reads TGTGCCAGCAGCCGACTTAGCGGGAGTAACACTGAAGCTTTCTTT.